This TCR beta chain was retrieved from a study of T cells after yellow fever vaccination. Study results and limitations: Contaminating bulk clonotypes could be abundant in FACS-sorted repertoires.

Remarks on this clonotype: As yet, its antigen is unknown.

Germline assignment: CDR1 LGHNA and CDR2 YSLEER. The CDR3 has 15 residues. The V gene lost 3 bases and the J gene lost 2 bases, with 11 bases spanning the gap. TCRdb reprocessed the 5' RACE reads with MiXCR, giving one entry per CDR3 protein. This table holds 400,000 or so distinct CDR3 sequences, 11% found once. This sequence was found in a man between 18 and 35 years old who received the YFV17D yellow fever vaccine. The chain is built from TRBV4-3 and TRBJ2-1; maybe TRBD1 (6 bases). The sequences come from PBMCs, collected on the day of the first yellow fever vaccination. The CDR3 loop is CASSHNRVTYNEQFF. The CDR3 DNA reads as TGCGCCAGCAGCCATAACAGGGTCACCTACAATGAGCAGTTCTTC.